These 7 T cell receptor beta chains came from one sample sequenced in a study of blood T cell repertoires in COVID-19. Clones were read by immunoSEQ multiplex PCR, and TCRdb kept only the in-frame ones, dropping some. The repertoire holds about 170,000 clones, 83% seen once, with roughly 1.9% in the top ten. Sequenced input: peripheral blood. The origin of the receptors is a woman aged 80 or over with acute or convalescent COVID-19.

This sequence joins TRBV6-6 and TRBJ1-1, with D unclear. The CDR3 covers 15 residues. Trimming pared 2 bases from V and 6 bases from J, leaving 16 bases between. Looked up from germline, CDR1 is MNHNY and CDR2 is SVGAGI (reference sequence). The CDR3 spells CASSYPSTPRAEAFF. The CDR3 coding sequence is TGTGCCAGCAGTTACCCTTCAACTCCCCGCGCTGAAGCTTTCTTT.

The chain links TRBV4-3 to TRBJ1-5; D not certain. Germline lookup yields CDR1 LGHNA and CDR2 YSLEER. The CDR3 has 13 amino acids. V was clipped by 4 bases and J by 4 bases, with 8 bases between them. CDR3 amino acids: CASSRDYNQPQHF. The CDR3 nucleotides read TGCGCCAGCAGCCGAGACTATAATCAGCCCCAGCATTTT.

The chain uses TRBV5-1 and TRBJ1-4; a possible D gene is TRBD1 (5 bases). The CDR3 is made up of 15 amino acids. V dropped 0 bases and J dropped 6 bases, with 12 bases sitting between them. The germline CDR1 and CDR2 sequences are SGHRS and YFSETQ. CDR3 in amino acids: CASSLEGDRYEKLFF. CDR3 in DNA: TGCGCCAGCAGCTTGGAAGGGGATAGGTATGAAAAACTGTTTTTT.

CDR3 DNA: TGCGCCAGCAGCCAAGTTGTGGGGCCTATCGGTGGTGGCTACACCTTC. It is translated as CASSQVVGPIGGGYTF. V is TRBV4-1 and J is TRBJ1-2, with a possible D match to TRBD1 (5 bases). V lost 1 base and J lost 7, with 19 bases in between. The CDR3 is 16 residues long. The germline gives CDR1 MGHRA, CDR2 YSYEKL.

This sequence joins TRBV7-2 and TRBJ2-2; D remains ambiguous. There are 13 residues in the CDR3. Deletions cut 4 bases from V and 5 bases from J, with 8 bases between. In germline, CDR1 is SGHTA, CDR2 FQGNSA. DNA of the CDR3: TGTGCCAGCAGCTCGACTTATACCGGGGAGCTGTTTTTT. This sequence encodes CASSSTYTGELFF. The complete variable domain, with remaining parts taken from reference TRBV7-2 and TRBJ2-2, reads GAGVSQSPSNKVTEKGKDVELRCDPISGHTALYWYRQSLGQGLEFLIYFQGNSAPDKSGLPSDRFSAERTGGSVSTLTIQRTQQEDSAVYLCASSSTYTGELFFGEGSRLTVL.

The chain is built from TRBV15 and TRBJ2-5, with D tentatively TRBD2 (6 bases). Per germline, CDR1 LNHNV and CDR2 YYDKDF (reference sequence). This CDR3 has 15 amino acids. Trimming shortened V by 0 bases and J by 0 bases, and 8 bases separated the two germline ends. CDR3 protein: CATSRDPSDQETQYF. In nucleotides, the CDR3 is TGTGCCACCAGCAGAGACCCTAGCGACCAAGAGACCCAGTACTTC.

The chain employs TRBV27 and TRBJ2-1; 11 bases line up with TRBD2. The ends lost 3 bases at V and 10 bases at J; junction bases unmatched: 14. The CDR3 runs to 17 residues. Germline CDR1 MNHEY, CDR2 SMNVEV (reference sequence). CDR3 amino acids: CASSLLFGSGGGKEQFF. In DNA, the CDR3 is TGTGCCAGCAGTTTGCTTTTCGGTAGCGGGGGGGGTAAAGAGCAGTTCTTC.